These 17 T cell receptor beta chains share one sample of origin, sequenced in a study of T-cell reconstitution after alpha-beta-depleted transplantation in children. Unique molecular identifiers were incorporated during preparation of the TCRbeta library. TCRdb re-called the PCR reads with MiXCR, one entry per CDR3 protein. Among about 98,000 distinct CDR3 sequences listed, approximately 6% were seen once. This sample comprised PBMCs, mostly from graft donor cells, obtained 60 days after TCRalphabeta/CD19-depleted stem cell transplant. The receptor source for this set is a female patient aged 2 to 10 who had a stem cell transplant for Fanconi anemia, so the T cells may come from the graft donor.

This clonotype showed up many times. V usage is TRBV29-1 and J usage is TRBJ2-1; 16 positions match TRBD2. The CDR3 runs to 14 residues. The trim removed 5 bases at V and 10 bases at J, leaving 5 bases unmatched. In germline, CDR1 is SQVTM, CDR2 ANQGSEA. This chain's CDR3 is CSVWPGLAGGEQFF. The CDR3 nucleotides read TGCAGCGTTTGGCCGGGACTAGCGGGAGGGGAGCAGTTCTTC.

The chain combines TRBV20-1 with TRBJ1-1, with D possibly matching TRBD1 (6 bases). V lost 1 base to trimming and J lost 1 base, with 7 bases between them. Germline V gives CDR1 DFQATT, CDR2 SNEGSKA (reference sequence). This CDR3 has 13 residues. The CDR3 nucleotides read TGCAGTGCTAGAGGGGGGGCGAACACTGAAGCTTTCTTT. Protein: CSARGGANTEAFF.

A few counts support this clonotype. The genes are TRBV3-1 and TRBJ2-5; 13 nucleotides agree with TRBD2. V shed 4 bases and J 0 bases; nucleotides not matched to a gene: 8. Germline CDR1 and CDR2: LGHDT and YNNKEL (reference sequence). There are 18 residues in the CDR3. CDR3: CASSPGLAGSSYQETQYF. The CDR3 nucleotides are TGTGCCAGCAGCCCGGGACTAGCGGGGAGCTCGTACCAAGAGACCCAGTACTTC.

The table lists this clonotype with many counts. The V call is TRBV4-1, the J call TRBJ2-7, with D possibly TRBD2 on 6 matching bases. The CDR3 has 16 amino acids. Trimming left V 1 base short and J 3 bases short, with 16 bases between. The germline CDR1 and CDR2 sequences are MGHRA and YSYEKL. The CDR3 loop is CASSQVHRDLYYEQYF. Written as DNA, the CDR3 is TGCGCCAGCAGCCAAGTACACCGGGACTTATACTACGAGCAGTACTTC.

This clonotype was seen repeatedly, ten times or more. The chain combines TRBV4-1 with TRBJ2-2; D is unresolved. From germline, CDR1 is MGHRA and CDR2 YSYEKL. The length of the CDR3 is 14 residues. The V end lost 1 base, the J end lost 3 bases, and 6 bases lay between the germline ends. The CDR3 spells CASSQVLHTGELFF. DNA for the CDR3: TGCGCCAGCAGCCAAGTCTTACACACCGGGGAGCTGTTTTTT.

This clonotype was seen ten or more times. The chain recombines TRBV15 with TRBJ1-1; a possible D gene is TRBD1 (6 bases). Germline V gene sequence: CDR1 LNHNV, CDR2 YYDKDF (reference sequence). V was trimmed by 0 bases and J by 1 base, leaving 9 bases between them. This CDR3 contains 15 residues. CDR3 DNA sequence: TGTGCCACCAGCAGAGATTTACAGGGGAACACTGAAGCTTTCTTT. As protein: CATSRDLQGNTEAFF.

This clonotype was found a few times. The rearrangement joins TRBV9 to TRBJ2-3; D is ambiguous. Germline V gene sequence: CDR1 SGDLS, CDR2 YYNGEE. CDR3 size: 15 residues. V shed 2 bases and J shed 4 bases, with 14 bases lying between them. DNA for the CDR3: TGTGCCAGCAGCGTTTTGGGTTCTAGGGCAGATACGCAGTATTTT. This sequence encodes CASSVLGSRADTQYF.

The table lists this clonotype with many counts. The chain combines TRBV12-3 or TRBV12-4 with TRBJ1-2; maybe TRBD1 (6 bases). Trimming took 2 bases from V and 2 from J, leaving 9 bases between them. The CDR3 covers 14 residues. The CDR3 reads CASSLLGQNYGYTF. In nucleotides, the CDR3 is TGTGCCAGCAGTTTACTAGGACAGAACTATGGCTACACCTTC.

This clonotype was seen repeatedly, ten times or more. The genes are TRBV10-3 and TRBJ2-7; the D is unclear. Trimming shortened V by 6 bases and J by 0 bases, and 15 bases separated the two germline ends. In germline, CDR1 is ENHRY, CDR2 SYGVKD. This CDR3 spans 15 amino acids. The DNA of the CDR3 is TGTGCCATCAGGGGGTCCCCTAGGAGCTCCTACGAGCAGTACTTC. Its translation: CAIRGSPRSSYEQYF.

This clonotype appeared many times. This chain's CDR3 is CASSLRLANSYNEQFF. CDR3 bases: TGTGCCAGCAGCCTAAGACTAGCGAACTCCTACAATGAGCAGTTCTTC. This chain connects TRBV11-2 to TRBJ2-1, with 8 bases fitting TRBD2. This CDR3 spans 16 amino acids. Germline CDR1 reads SGHAT; CDR2 reads FQNNGV. Trimming took 5 bases from V and 0 from J; bases not matched to a gene: 6.

This clonotype occurred many times. V gene TRBV5-1 combines with J gene TRBJ2-3; a weak D match, TRBD2 (6 bases). CDR3 size: 16 residues. CDR1 and CDR2 (germline): SGHRS, YFSETQ. Trimming cost V 0 bases and J 1 base, with 12 bases left between them. CDR3 region: CASSLEPGVGTDTQYF. CDR3 in DNA: TGCGCCAGCAGCTTGGAACCGGGAGTCGGCACAGATACGCAGTATTTT.

This clonotype came up many times. The V and J genes are TRBV12-3 or TRBV12-4 and TRBJ2-5; D not resolved. Trimming took off 5 bases at V and 2 bases at J, with 9 bases between the two ends. CDR3 length: 13 residues. This CDR3 reads CASSPGSQETQYF. The CDR3 DNA is TGTGCCAGCAGTCCTGGATCTCAAGAGACCCAGTACTTC.

This clonotype was recorded at least ten times. This chain uses TRBV20-1 with TRBJ2-1; 10 nucleotides line up with TRBD2. Unmatched junction bases numbered 10, after V lost 0 bases and J lost 8 bases. Germline V CDR1 and CDR2: DFQATT, SNEGSKA (reference sequence). The CDR3 has 16 amino acids. The chain's CDR3 is CSARDASGRVMDEQFF. The CDR3 nucleotides read TGCAGTGCTAGAGATGCTAGCGGGAGAGTCATGGATGAGCAGTTCTTC.

The sample holds many counts of this clonotype. The V call is TRBV5-1, the J call TRBJ2-3; 9 bases map to TRBD2. The V gene's germline CDR1 is SGHRS and CDR2 YFSETQ. This CDR3 comprises 16 residues. After removal of 4 bases from V and 2 bases from J, the junction contained 8 bases not matched to a gene. CDR3 loop: CASSQLAGESTDTQYF. The DNA for the CDR3 is TGCGCCAGCAGCCAGTTAGCGGGGGAGTCCACAGATACGCAGTATTTT.

This clonotype was detected ten times or more. The chain is built from TRBV7-2 and TRBJ2-7, with a possible D match to TRBD2 (6 bases). The CDR3 totals 16 residues. The germline V gene has CDR1 SGHTA and CDR2 FQGNSA. The germline V and J ends were trimmed by 5 bases and 2 bases, with 19 bases remaining between them. DNA of the CDR3: TGTGCCAGCAGCCCCGGGGGACTGATAGGTGCCTACGAGCAGTACTTC. It encodes CASSPGGLIGAYEQYF.

The chain uses TRBV5-1 and TRBJ2-5; D tentatively fits TRBD1 or TRBD2 (5 bases each). CDR3 size: 14 residues. The germline V gene has CDR1 SGHRS and CDR2 YFSETQ. V was trimmed by 2 bases and J by 4 bases, leaving 12 bases between them. CDR3 nucleotide sequence: TGCGCCAGCAGCTTCAGCAGGGCGGGAGAGACCCAGTACTTC. The encoded protein is CASSFSRAGETQYF.

This clonotype was observed at least ten times. The rearrangement uses TRBV28 and TRBJ2-5; 11 bases agree with TRBD2. CDR3 length: 16 residues. With 5 bases clipped from V and 5 bases from J, the junction kept 10 bases outside the gene matches. Germline CDR1 MDHEN, CDR2 SYDVKM. CDR3 DNA: TGTGCCAGCAGTACTAGCGGGAGAGGGAGAGGGGAGACCCAGTACTTC. Translating it yields CASSTSGRGRGETQYF.